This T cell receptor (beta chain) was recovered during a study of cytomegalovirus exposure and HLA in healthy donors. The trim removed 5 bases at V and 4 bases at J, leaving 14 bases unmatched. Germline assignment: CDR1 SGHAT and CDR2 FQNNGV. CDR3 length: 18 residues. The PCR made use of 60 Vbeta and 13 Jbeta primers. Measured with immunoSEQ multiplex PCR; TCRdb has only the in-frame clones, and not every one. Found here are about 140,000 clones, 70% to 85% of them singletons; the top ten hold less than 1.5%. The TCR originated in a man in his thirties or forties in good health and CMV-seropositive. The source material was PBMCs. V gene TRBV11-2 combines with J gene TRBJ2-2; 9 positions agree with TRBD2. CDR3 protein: CASSPRARLAVSTGELFF. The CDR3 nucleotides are TGTGCCAGCAGCCCAAGGGCGCGACTAGCGGTCAGCACCGGGGAGCTGTTTTTT.